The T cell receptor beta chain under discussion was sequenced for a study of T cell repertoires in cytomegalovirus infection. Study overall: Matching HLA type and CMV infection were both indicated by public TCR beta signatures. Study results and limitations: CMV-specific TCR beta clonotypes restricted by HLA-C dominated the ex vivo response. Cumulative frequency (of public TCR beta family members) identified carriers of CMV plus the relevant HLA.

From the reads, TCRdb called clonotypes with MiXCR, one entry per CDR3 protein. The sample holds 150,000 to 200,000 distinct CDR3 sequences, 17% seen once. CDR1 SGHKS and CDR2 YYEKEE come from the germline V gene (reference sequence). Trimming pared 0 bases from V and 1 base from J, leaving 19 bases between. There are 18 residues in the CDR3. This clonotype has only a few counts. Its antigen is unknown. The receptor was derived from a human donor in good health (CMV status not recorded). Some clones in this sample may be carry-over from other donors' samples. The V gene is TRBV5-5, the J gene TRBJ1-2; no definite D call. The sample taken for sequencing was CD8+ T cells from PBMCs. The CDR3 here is CASSLDSLGLGSNYGYTF. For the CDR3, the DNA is TGTGCCAGCAGCTTGGATTCGCTCGGCCTGGGGAGTAACTATGGCTACACCTTC.